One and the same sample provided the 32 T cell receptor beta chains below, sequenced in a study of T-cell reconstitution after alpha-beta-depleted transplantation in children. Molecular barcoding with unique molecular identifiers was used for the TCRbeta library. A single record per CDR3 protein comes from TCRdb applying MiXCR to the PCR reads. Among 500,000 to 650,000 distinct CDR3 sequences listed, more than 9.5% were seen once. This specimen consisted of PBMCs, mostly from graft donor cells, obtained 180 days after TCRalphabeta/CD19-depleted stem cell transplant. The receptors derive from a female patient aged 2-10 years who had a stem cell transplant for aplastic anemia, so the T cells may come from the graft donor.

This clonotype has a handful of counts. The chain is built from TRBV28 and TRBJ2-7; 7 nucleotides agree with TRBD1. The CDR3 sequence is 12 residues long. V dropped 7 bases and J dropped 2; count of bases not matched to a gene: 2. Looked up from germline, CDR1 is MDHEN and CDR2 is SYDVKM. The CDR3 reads CASTDRTYEQYF. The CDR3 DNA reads TGTGCCAGCACGGACAGGACCTACGAGCAGTACTTC.

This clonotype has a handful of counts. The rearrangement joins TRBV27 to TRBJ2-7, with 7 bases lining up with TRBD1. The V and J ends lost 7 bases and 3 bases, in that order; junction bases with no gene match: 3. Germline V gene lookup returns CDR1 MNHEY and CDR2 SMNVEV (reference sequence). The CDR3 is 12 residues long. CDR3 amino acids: CASTDRYYEQYF. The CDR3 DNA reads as TGTGCCAGCACGGACAGGTACTACGAGCAGTACTTC.

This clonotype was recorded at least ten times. CDR3 in amino acids: CSVGLTTDTQYF. In DNA, the CDR3 is TGCAGCGTGGGACTAACCACAGATACGCAGTATTTT. V and J are TRBV29-1 and TRBJ2-3; 7 bases agree with TRBD2. The CDR3 extends over 12 amino acids. J gave up 2 bases and V 6 bases, and 2 bases lay outside the gene matches. Per germline, CDR1 SQVTM and CDR2 ANQGSEA.

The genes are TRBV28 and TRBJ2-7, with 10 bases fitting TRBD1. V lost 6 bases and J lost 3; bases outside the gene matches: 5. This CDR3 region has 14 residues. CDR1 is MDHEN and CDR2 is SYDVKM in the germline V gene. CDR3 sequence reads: CASSRQGAYYEQYF. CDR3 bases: TGTGCCAGCAGCAGACAGGGGGCTTACTACGAGCAGTACTTC.

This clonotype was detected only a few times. The CDR3 sequence is CASSFSSGPPGNTIYF. CDR3 sequence (DNA): TGCGCCAGCAGCTTCTCCTCAGGGCCCCCTGGAAACACCATATATTTT. J is TRBJ1-3 and V is TRBV5-1, with TRBD1 as a possible D gene (5 bases). The germline V and J ends were trimmed by 2 bases and 2 bases, with 14 bases remaining between them. The CDR3 consists of 16 residues. Germline CDR1 and CDR2: SGHRS and YFSETQ.

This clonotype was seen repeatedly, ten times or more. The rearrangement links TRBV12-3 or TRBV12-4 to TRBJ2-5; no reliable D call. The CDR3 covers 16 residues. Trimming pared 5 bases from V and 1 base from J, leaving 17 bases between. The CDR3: CASSPKSTAIQETQYF. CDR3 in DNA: TGTGCCAGCAGTCCTAAAAGTACAGCTATCCAAGAGACCCAGTACTTC.

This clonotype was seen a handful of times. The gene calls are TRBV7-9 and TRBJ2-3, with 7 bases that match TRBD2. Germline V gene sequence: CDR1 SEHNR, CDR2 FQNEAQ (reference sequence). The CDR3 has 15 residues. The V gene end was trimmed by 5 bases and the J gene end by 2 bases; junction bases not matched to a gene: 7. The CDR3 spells CASSPRAGFTDTQYF. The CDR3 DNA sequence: TGTGCCAGCAGCCCTAGAGCGGGGTTCACAGATACGCAGTATTTT.

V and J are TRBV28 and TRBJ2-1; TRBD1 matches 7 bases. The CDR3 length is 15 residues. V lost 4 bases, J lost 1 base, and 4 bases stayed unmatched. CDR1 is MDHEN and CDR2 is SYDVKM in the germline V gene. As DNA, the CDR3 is TGTGCCAGCAGTTCACAGGGGTGGTCCTACAATGAGCAGTTCTTC. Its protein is CASSSQGWSYNEQFF.

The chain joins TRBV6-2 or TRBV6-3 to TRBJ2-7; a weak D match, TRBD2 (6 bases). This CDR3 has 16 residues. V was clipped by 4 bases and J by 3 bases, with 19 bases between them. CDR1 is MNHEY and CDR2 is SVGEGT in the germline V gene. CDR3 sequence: CASSSSVGLIVYEQYF. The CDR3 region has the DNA TGTGCCAGCAGTTCCTCGGTTGGACTAATAGTCTACGAGCAGTACTTC.

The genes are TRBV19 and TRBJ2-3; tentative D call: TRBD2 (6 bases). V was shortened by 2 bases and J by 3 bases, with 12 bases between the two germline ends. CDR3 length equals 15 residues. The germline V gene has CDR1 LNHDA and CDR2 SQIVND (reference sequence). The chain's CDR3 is CASSILGGETDTQYF. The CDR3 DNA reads TGTGCCAGTAGTATACTCGGGGGTGAGACAGATACGCAGTATTTT.

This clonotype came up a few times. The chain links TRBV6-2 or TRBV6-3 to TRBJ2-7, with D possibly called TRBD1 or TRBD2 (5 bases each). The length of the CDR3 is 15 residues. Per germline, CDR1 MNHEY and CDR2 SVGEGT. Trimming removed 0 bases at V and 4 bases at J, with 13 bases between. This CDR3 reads CASSYSQRGGYEQYV. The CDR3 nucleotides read TGTGCCAGCAGTTACTCCCAGAGGGGCGGATACGAGCAGTACGTC.

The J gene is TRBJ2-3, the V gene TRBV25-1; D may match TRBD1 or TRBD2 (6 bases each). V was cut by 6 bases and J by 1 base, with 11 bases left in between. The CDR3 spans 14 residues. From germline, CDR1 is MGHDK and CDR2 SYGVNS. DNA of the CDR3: TGTGCCAGCAGGGCAGGGGAGGGCACAGATACGCAGTATTTT. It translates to CASRAGEGTDTQYF.

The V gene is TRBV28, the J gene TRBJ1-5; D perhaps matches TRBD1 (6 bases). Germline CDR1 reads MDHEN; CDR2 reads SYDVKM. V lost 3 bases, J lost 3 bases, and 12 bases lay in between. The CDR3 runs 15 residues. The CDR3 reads CASSLTGTLNQPQHF. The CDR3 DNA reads TGTGCCAGCAGTTTGACGGGGACACTCAATCAGCCCCAGCATTTT.

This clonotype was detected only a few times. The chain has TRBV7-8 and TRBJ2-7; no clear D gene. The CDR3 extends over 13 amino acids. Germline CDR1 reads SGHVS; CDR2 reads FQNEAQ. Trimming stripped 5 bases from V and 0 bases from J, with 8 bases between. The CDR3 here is CASSPVASYEQYV. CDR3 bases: TGTGCCAGCAGCCCAGTGGCCTCCTACGAGCAGTACGTC.

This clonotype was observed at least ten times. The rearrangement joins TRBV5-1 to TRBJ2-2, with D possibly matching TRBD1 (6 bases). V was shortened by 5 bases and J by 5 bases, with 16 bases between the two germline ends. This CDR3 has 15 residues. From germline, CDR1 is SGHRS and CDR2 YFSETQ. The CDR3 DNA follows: TGCGCCAGCAGGGGCCCCCAGGGGAAGACCGGGGAGCTGTTTTTT. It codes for CASRGPQGKTGELFF.

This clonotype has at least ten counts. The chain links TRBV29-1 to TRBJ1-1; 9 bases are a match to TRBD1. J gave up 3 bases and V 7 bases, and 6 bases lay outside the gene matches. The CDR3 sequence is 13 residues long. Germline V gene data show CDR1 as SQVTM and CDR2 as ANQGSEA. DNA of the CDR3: TGCAGCGCGCCCGGGACAGGGCACACTGAAGCTTTCTTT. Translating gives CSAPGTGHTEAFF. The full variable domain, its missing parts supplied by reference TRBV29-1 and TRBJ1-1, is SAVISQKPSRDICQRGTSLTIQCQVDSQVTMMFWYRQQPGQSLTLIATANQGSEATYESGFVIDKFPISRPNLTFSTLTVSNMSPEDSSIYLCSAPGTGHTEAFFGQGTRLTVV.

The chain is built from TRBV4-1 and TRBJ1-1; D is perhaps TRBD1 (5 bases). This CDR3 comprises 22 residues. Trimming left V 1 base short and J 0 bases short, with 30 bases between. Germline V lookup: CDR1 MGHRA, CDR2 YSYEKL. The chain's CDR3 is CASSQVGRGGMPPVGMNTEAFF. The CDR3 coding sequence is TGCGCCAGCAGCCAAGTTGGAAGGGGCGGGATGCCCCCTGTCGGCATGAACACTGAAGCTTTCTTT.

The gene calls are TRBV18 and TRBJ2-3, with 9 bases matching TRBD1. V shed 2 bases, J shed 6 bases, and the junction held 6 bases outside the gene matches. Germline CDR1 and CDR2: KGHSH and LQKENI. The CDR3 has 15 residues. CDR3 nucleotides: TGTGCCAGCTCACCAAGGACAGGGGTGGAGGATACGCAGTATTTT. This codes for CASSPRTGVEDTQYF.

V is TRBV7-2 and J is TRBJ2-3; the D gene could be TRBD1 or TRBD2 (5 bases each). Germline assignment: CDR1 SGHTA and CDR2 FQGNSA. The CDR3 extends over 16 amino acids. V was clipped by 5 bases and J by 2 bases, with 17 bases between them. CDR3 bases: TGTGCCAGCAGCCCACATGTCGGGGCCTTCACAGATACGCAGTATTTT. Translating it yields CASSPHVGAFTDTQYF.

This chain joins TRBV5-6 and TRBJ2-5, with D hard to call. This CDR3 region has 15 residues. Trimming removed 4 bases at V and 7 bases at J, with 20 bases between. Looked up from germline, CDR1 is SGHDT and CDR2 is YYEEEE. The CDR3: CASSPLDGESLTQYF. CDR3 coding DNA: TGTGCCAGCAGCCCCCTGGACGGCGAATCTTTGACCCAGTACTTC.

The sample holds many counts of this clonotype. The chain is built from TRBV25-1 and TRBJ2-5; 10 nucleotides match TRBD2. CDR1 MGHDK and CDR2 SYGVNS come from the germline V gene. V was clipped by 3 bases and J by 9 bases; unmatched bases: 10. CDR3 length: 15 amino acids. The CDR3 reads CASSDRGLAAPPQYF. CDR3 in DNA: TGTGCCAGCAGTGACCGCGGACTAGCGGCGCCCCCCCAGTACTTC. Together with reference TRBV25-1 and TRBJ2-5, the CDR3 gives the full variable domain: EADIYQTPRYLVIGTGKKITLECSQTMGHDKMYWYQQDPGMELHLIHYSYGVNSTEKGDLSSESTVSRIRTEHFPLTLESARPSHTSQYLCASSDRGLAAPPQYFGPGTRLLVL.

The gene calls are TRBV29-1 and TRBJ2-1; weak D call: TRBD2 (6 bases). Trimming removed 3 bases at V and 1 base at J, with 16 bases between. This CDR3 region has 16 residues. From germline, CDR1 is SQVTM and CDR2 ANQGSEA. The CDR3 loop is CSVEGLAELSYNEQFF. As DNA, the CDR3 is TGCAGCGTTGAGGGGTTAGCGGAGCTATCCTACAATGAGCAGTTCTTC.

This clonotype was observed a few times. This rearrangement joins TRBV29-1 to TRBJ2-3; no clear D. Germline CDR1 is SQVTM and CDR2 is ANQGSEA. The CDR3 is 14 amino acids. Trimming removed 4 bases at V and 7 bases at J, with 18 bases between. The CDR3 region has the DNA TGCAGCGTTGGGGTGGCCCTCTCCCCTTATACGCAGTATTTT. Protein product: CSVGVALSPYTQYF.

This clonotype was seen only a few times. The CDR3 bases are TGTGCCAGCAGTTTATCGTCAGCATCCGAGACCCAGTACTTC. Amino acid sequence: CASSLSSASETQYF. The rearrangement uses TRBV27 and TRBJ2-5; D is unresolved. Between the trimmed V and J ends, which lost 0 bases and 5 bases, there was a span of 10 bases. Per the germline V gene, CDR1 is MNHEY and CDR2 is SMNVEV (reference sequence). This CDR3 comprises 14 residues.

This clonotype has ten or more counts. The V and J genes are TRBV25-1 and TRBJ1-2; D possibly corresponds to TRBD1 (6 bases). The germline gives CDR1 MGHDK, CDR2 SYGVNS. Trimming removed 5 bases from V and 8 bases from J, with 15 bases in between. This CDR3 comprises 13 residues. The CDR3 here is CASSWGAVSGYTF. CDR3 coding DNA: TGTGCCAGCAGTTGGGGGGCGGTGAGCGGCTACACCTTC.

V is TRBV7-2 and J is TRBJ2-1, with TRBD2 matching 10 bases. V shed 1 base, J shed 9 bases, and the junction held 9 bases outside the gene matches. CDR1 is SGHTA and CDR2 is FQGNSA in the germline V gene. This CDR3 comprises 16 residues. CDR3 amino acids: CASSLGAGGPGGEQFF. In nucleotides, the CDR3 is TGTGCCAGCAGCTTAGGAGCGGGAGGGCCAGGGGGTGAGCAGTTCTTC.

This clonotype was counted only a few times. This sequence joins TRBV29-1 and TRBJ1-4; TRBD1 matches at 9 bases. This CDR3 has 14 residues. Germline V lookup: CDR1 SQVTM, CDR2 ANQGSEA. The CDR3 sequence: CTPGTGQGREKLFF. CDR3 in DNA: TGCACCCCCGGCACGGGACAGGGTAGGGAAAAACTGTTTTTT.

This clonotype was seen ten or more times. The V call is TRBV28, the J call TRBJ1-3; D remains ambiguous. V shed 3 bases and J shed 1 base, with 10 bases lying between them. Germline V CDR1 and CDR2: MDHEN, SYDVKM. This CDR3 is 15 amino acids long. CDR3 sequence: CASSLKSRSGNTIYF. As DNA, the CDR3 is TGTGCCAGCAGTTTGAAGTCTAGGTCTGGAAACACCATATATTTT. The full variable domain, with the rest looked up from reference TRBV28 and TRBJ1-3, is DVKVTQSSRYLVKRTGEKVFLECVQDMDHENMFWYRQDPGLGLRLIYFSYDVKMKEKGDIPEGYSVSREKKERFSLILESASTNQTSMYLCASSLKSRSGNTIYFGEGSWLTVV.

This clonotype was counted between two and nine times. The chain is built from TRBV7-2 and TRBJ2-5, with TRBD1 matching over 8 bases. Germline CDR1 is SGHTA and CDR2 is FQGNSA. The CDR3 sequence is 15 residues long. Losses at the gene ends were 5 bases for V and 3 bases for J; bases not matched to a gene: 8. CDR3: CASSSGQGGKETQYF. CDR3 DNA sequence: TGTGCCAGCAGCAGCGGACAGGGCGGAAAAGAGACCCAGTACTTC.

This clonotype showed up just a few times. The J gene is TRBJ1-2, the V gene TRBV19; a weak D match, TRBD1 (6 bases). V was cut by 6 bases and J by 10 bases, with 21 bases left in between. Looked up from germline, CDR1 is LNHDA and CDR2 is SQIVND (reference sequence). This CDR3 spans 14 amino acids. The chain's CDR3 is CASSPGVGGYFYTF. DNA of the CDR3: TGTGCCAGTAGCCCAGGGGTAGGCGGCTACTTCTACACCTTC.

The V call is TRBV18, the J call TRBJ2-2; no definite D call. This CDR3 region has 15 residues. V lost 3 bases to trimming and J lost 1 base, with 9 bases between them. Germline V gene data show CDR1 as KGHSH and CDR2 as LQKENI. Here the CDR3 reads CASSPRLQNTGELFF. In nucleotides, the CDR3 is TGTGCCAGCTCACCCCGACTCCAGAACACCGGGGAGCTGTTTTTT.

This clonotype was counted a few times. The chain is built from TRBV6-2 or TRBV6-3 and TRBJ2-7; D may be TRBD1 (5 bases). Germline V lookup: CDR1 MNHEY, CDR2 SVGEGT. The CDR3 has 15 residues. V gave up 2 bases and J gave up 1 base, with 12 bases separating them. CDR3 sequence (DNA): TGTGCCAGCAGTTACCTCCCTCAGGGATCCTACGAGCAGTACTTC. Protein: CASSYLPQGSYEQYF.